The rows below give T cell receptor beta chains drawn from one sample of a study of T cells after somatic rescue of genetic block. The data were produced by immunoSEQ multiplex PCR, yet TCRdb's version contains in-frame clones alone and is incomplete. Of roughly 71,000 clones listed, around 90% are singletons. The sequenced sample consisted of peripheral blood mononuclear cells (PBMCs). Source of these receptors: a man aged 30 to 45. Both conserved end residues are part of each CDR3. D genes are given only for firm matches.

d_gene	v_gene	j_gene	CDR3nt	CDR3aa
.	TRBV25-1	TRBJ2-1	TGTGCCAGCAGTGAATTGGCTAGCGAGCAGTTCTTC	CASSELASEQFF
.	TRBV2	TRBJ1-2	TGTGCCAGCGGACCCGGGACAACGGACGACTATGGCTACACCTTC	CASGPGTTDDYGYTF
TRBD1	TRBV6-6	TRBJ2-5	TGTGCCAGCAGGACAGGGGGCTTGGAGGAGCAGTACTTC	CASRTGGLEEQYF
.	TRBV7-2	TRBJ2-2	TGTGCCAGCAGCTTAGCTCAGGGCGGGGCGAACACCGGGGAGCTGTTTTTT	CASSLAQGGANTGELFF
.	TRBV27	TRBJ1-2	TGTGCCAGCAGTTTAACCGGAAACTATGGCTACACCTTC	CASSLTGNYGYTF
.	TRBV6-6	TRBJ1-2	TGTGCCAGCAGTTCCACCGATTTCTATGGCTACACCTTC	CASSSTDFYGYTF
.	TRBV19	TRBJ1-5	TGTGCCAGTCGCCCGCAGGCGGATAATCAGCCCCAGCATTTT	CASRPQADNQPQHF
TRBD1	TRBV27	TRBJ1-2	TGTGCCAGCAGTTTCACGAGACAGGGTGGAGGGGGCTACACCTTC	CASSFTRQGGGGYTF
TRBD2	TRBV18	TRBJ2-7	TGTGCCAGCTCGCCAGGGACTAGCGGGAGAGAAGGAGAGTACTTC	CASSPGTSGREGEYF
TRBD2	TRBV28	TRBJ2-1	TGTGCCAGCAGTTTAGGCGGGAGTTACAATGAGCAGTTCTTC	CASSLGGSYNEQFF
TRBD2	TRBV5-6	TRBJ2-2	TGTGCCAGCAGCTTGGAACTAGCGGGGGGCACCGGGGAGCTGTTTTTT	CASSLELAGGTGELFF
TRBD2	TRBV5-1	TRBJ2-1	TGCGCCAGCAGCAAGGGGAGGGTTCCCTACAATGAGCAGTTCTTC	CASSKGRVPYNEQFF
TRBD1	TRBV6-5	TRBJ1-2	TGTGCCAGCAGACAGGGGGCTAGGAGCTATGGCTACACCTTC	CASRQGARSYGYTF
.	TRBV9	TRBJ2-5	TGTGCCAGCAGCGTAGGCATGGGCCAAGAGACCCAGTACTTC	CASSVGMGQETQYF